Detailed here is one TCR beta chain. This clone's antigen is unknown. Base qualities are missing; no much larger clone stands one base away. This sample stems from a study of T cells in Graves' hyperthyroidism and ophthalmopathy (dated by TCRdb to between 2018 and 2021). With respect to the entire study: Peripheral blood samples were taken at the time of initial diagnosis, prior to any treatment. TCR V-J signatures able to tell the groups apart were searched for in a discovery cohort of some 100 patients, of whom 43 had Graves' ophthalmopathy and some 60 had stable Graves' hyperthyroidism. Prospective prediction of ophthalmopathy was tested in an independent validation cohort consisting of 18 hyperthyroidism patients and around 17 patients who later progressed to ophthalmopathy. After blood sampling, hyperthyroidism patients were treated with methimazole at a starting dose of 30 mg daily, and ophthalmopathy patients were treated with high-dose intravenous methylprednisolone. TCR Vbeta CDR3 sequencing of 140 or so peripheral blood samples (43 ophthalmopathy, around 80 hyperthyroidism and around 17 progressor patients) is reported in the paper. Thyroid tissue and blood T-cell repertoires from roughly six Graves' hyperthyroidism patients were also compared in the study. For training and testing, the approximately 97 patients in the discovery cohort were randomly divided in a 7:3 ratio. The paper as a whole reports these results and caveats: Sample size was not statistically predetermined, and blinding of investigators to group allocation was not performed. In validation, the model predicted progression to ophthalmopathy with over 65% sensitivity and 72% to 85% specificity, a median of around 6.6 months before onset. A 13 V-J signature model separated ophthalmopathy from stable hyperthyroidism, with nearly 90% sensitivity and 81% to 83% specificity in cross-validation and 80%/75% in testing. Most expanded thyroid clonotypes (frequency above 0.001) were also detected in blood, suggesting blood repertoires may reflect thyroid immune responses.

TCR beta CDR3 regions were amplified from RNA transcripts. The first round of RT-PCR for the TCR CDR3 was performed with the HTBI primer set and the Qiagen OneStep RT-PCR kit. Libraries were constructed in a second round of multiplex PCR, after which size selection and purification were performed. Libraries were sequenced paired-end with 100 bp reads on an Illumina HiSeq2000. The published analysis was carried out like this. Raw data were processed with SOAPnuke, discarding reads with adapters, uncalled bases, mean Phred below 15, or no exact constant-primer or identifier match. High-quality paired reads were merged with COPE v1.2.5, and unique nucleotide sequences were defined as clonotypes. MiTCR v1.1 was used to align the clonotypes against IMGT TRBV, TRBD and TRBJ reference segments. Analysis was restricted to V-J combinations with a frequency above 0.0001, which covered about 99% of repertoires. The TCS score was defined as F50 (clonal expansion) divided by E x V (chaos), with BLOSUM62-based TCRdist calculated between CDR3 peptides within each V-J. Welch's t-statistics and random forest reduced around 520 V-J features to 10 to 15, which were used in a naive Bayes classifier (R e1071). TCRdb took the public reads, trimmed them with fastp at Q25, ran MiXCR for clone calling and kept in-frame beta chains. Every entry covers one CDR3 protein and lists the most common genes and DNA from its rows. The V and J calls, along with clone size, are taken from TCRdb and not from the paper's own processing. The sample table contains about 300,000 distinct CDR3 sequences; only one count was recorded for around 20% of them. Approximately 35% of the sample belongs to the ten largest clones.

Ophthalmopathy patients had moderately to severely active disease, Clinical Activity Score of at least 3, NOSPECS grade of at least 4, and duration under 3 months. Exclusion was applied to patients with uncontrolled infections, other autoimmune diseases, pregnancy or lactation. Diagnoses relied on clinical symptoms, serum thyroxine and TRAb, thyroid ultrasound and orbital computed tomography. PBMCs were separated from approximately 10 ml of fresh peripheral blood using Ficoll-Paque density gradient centrifugation. Total RNA was extracted with Trizol reagent, and quality was checked on an Agilent 2100 Bioanalyzer. The sequence was obtained from a man aged 45-65 years with Graves' ophthalmopathy. What was sequenced was blood.

This receptor carries the CDR3 CATGTGNYGYTF. The base sequence is TGTGCCACCGGGACAGGGAACTATGGCTACACCTTC. The sequence is built from TRBV10-3 and TRBJ1-2, with 9 central nucleotides matching TRBD1. Taken from cysteine to phenylalanine, the CDR3 has 12 residues. Only CDR3 DNA is held: 36 bases, read in frame from base 1. Sequences ENHRY (CDR1) and SYGVKD (CDR2) are obtained from the germline V gene. From V the trimming removes 10 bases and from J it removes 2 bases, while the gene matches leave 2 bases of the junction unaccounted for.